This is a list of T cell receptor beta chains from one sample in a study of OX40 agonist ivuxolimab in advanced cancers. Measured with immunoSEQ multiplex PCR; TCRdb has only the in-frame clones, and not every one. The sample has 35,000 or so clones, 89% seen once. Sequencing used CD4+ or CD8+ T cells sorted from blood, obtained in a trial of the OX40 agonist ivuxolimab. Receptors originate from an adult with an advanced solid tumor such as melanoma, head and neck, liver or kidney cancer. Each CDR3 is given with its conserved first and last residue. Each record gives: V gene, J gene, clone size, CDR3 protein. Not every row has a clone size; where given, it reads once, few, many or a size class.

v_gene: TRBV7-3; j_gene: TRBJ2-5; abundance: .; CDR3aa: CASSLNRGEETQYF
v_gene: TRBV5-6; j_gene: TRBJ2-2; abundance: .; CDR3aa: CASSPGGDFTGELFF
v_gene: TRBV29-1; j_gene: TRBJ1-2; abundance: few; CDR3aa: CSVSRDPGNYGYTF
v_gene: TRBV9; j_gene: TRBJ2-2; abundance: .; CDR3aa: CASSVGLAGRSGELFF
v_gene: TRBV5-6; j_gene: TRBJ2-5; abundance: .; CDR3aa: CASSPDGGGLKGTQYF
v_gene: TRBV18; j_gene: TRBJ2-1; abundance: .; CDR3aa: CASSPAGQGYNEQFF
v_gene: TRBV15; j_gene: TRBJ1-2; abundance: .; CDR3aa: CATSRDTVYGYTF
v_gene: TRBV4-2; j_gene: TRBJ1-5; abundance: .; CDR3aa: CASSRGGGDQPQHF
v_gene: TRBV4-3; j_gene: TRBJ2-7; abundance: once; CDR3aa: CASSQEAQAPGGKYF
v_gene: TRBV7-6; j_gene: TRBJ1-1; abundance: .; CDR3aa: CASSLRQGADEAFF
v_gene: TRBV7-3; j_gene: TRBJ2-3; abundance: .; CDR3aa: CASSRGLAGVTDTQYF
v_gene: TRBV7-6; j_gene: TRBJ2-5; abundance: .; CDR3aa: CASSLGASLETQYF
v_gene: TRBV6-1; j_gene: TRBJ2-7; abundance: once; CDR3aa: CASSEPVRKQYF
v_gene: TRBV27; j_gene: TRBJ2-7; abundance: .; CDR3aa: CASSSQYEQYF
v_gene: TRBV6-5; j_gene: TRBJ2-7; abundance: once; CDR3aa: CASSSISYEQYF
v_gene: TRBV2; j_gene: TRBJ2-5; abundance: once; CDR3aa: CASGSGTGVETQYF
v_gene: TRBV28; j_gene: TRBJ1-6; abundance: .; CDR3aa: CASKSQPGLYNSPLHF
v_gene: TRBV5-1; j_gene: TRBJ2-1; abundance: .; CDR3aa: CASSWEGHEQFF
v_gene: TRBV6-5; j_gene: TRBJ2-7; abundance: .; CDR3aa: CASSYVTGYEQYF
v_gene: TRBV4-1; j_gene: TRBJ2-7; abundance: .; CDR3aa: CASSQRQGTGEQYF
v_gene: TRBV2; j_gene: TRBJ1-2; abundance: .; CDR3aa: CASSVFRDTNYGYTF
v_gene: TRBV2; j_gene: TRBJ2-5; abundance: .; CDR3aa: CASRLAGVFQETQYF
v_gene: TRBV14; j_gene: TRBJ2-5; abundance: .; CDR3aa: CASSQELHGETQYF
v_gene: TRBV2; j_gene: TRBJ2-7; abundance: once; CDR3aa: CASSNSYEQYF
v_gene: TRBV29-1; j_gene: TRBJ2-7; abundance: .; CDR3aa: CSVGTGYEQYF
v_gene: TRBV5-6; j_gene: TRBJ2-7; abundance: .; CDR3aa: CASSRGRRGILRQYF
v_gene: TRBV28; j_gene: .; abundance: .; CDR3aa: CASSDISGGEDYEQYF
v_gene: TRBV4-3; j_gene: TRBJ2-3; abundance: .; CDR3aa: CASSQGLAGGDTQYF
v_gene: TRBV5-1; j_gene: TRBJ2-2; abundance: .; CDR3aa: CASSLATSGRGAGELFF
v_gene: TRBV6-5; j_gene: TRBJ1-6; abundance: .; CDR3aa: CASSYSSPRPLHF
v_gene: TRBV15; j_gene: TRBJ2-1; abundance: .; CDR3aa: CATSRTGVNEQFF
v_gene: TRBV10-2; j_gene: TRBJ1-1; abundance: .; CDR3aa: CASSRPAGAGTDEAFF
v_gene: TRBV6-5; j_gene: TRBJ2-1; abundance: .; CDR3aa: CASSSYLGEQFF
v_gene: TRBV2; j_gene: TRBJ2-1; abundance: .; CDR3aa: CASSDYAGGYNEQFF
v_gene: TRBV6-6; j_gene: TRBJ2-1; abundance: .; CDR3aa: CASRAGMSNEQFF
v_gene: TRBV15; j_gene: TRBJ1-1; abundance: .; CDR3aa: CATSRGGRGTEAFF
v_gene: TRBV7-2; j_gene: TRBJ2-1; abundance: .; CDR3aa: CASSLPLSAYNEQFF
v_gene: TRBV7-9; j_gene: TRBJ1-2; abundance: once; CDR3aa: CASSLSNNYGYTF